These 29 T cell receptor beta chains were all obtained from the same sample, sequenced in a study of T cell changes during pregnancy in multiple sclerosis (dated by TCRdb to between 2018 and 2020). The protocol used for the library was the immunoSEQ multiplex PCR assay. TCRdb limited this immuneACCESS table to in-frame rearrangements with V and J called. A share of clones is missing; checked studies link under half to unresolved V genes, and the rest is unexplained. The sample table contains 70,000 to 95,000 clones; only one count was recorded for approximately 91% of them. Approximately 2% of the sample is held by the ten biggest clonotypes. The input for sequencing was peripheral blood, taken before pregnancy. The receptor set was obtained from a female donor with multiple sclerosis, enrolled in a pregnancy study.

The chain uses TRBV2 and TRBJ1-4; TRBD1 matches at 11 bases. This CDR3 contains 13 residues. Trimming cost V 11 bases and J 8 bases; bases outside gene matches: 7. Germline V gene sequence: CDR1 SNHLY, CDR2 FYNNEI. CDR3 DNA: TGTGCCCTACAGGGACAGGGGGTAGAAAAACTGTTTTTT. It encodes CALQGQGVEKLFF.

The V call is TRBV7-2, the J call TRBJ1-3, with TRBD1 matching 12 bases. V shed 2 bases, J shed 0 bases, and the junction held 8 bases outside the gene matches. This CDR3 has 19 residues. Germline CDR1 and CDR2: SGHTA and FQGNSA. In DNA form, the CDR3 reads TGTGCCAGCAGCTTAAAGGGACAGGGGGCCCGAAGCTCTGGAAACACCATATATTTT. This sequence encodes CASSLKGQGARSSGNTIYF.

The chain has TRBV11-2 and TRBJ1-2; perhaps TRBD1 as D (6 bases). Germline CDR1 is SGHAT and CDR2 is FQNNGV. The CDR3 has 13 amino acids. Trimming removed 5 bases at V and 7 bases at J, with 14 bases between. CDR3 in amino acids: CASSLRGRGGYTF. As DNA, the CDR3 is TGTGCCAGCAGCCTGCGGGGGCGCGGTGGCTACACCTTC.

The chain couples TRBV5-6 to TRBJ1-2; D may be TRBD1 (6 bases). This CDR3 comprises 14 residues. The V end was cut by 4 bases, the J end by 4 bases, with 14 bases between. Germline V CDR1 and CDR2: SGHDT, YYEEEE. Here the CDR3 reads CASSGGGGSYGYTF. In DNA, the CDR3 is TGTGCCAGCAGCGGGGGGGGCGGGAGCTATGGCTACACCTTC.

The chain is built from TRBV5-1 and TRBJ2-3; tentatively, D is TRBD2 (5 bases). This CDR3 has 14 residues. Trimming shortened V by 5 bases and J by 0 bases, and 10 bases separated the two germline ends. Germline V gene sequence: CDR1 SGHRS, CDR2 YFSETQ. The CDR3 bases are TGCGCCAGCAGGAGGGTCTATAGCACAGATACGCAGTATTTT. Translating gives CASRRVYSTDTQYF.

The chain uses TRBV10-1 and TRBJ1-2; D perhaps matches TRBD1 (6 bases). The CDR3 runs 13 residues. The V and J ends lost 6 bases and 5 bases respectively, with 13 bases between them. Germline V CDR1 and CDR2: WNHNN, SYGVQD (reference sequence). In DNA form, the CDR3 reads TGCGCCAGCAGCCCTAGGACAGATTATGGCTACACCTTC. Protein product: CASSPRTDYGYTF.

This sequence joins TRBV11-2 and TRBJ2-7, with unresolved D. Trimming took off 1 base at V and 2 bases at J, with 9 bases between the two ends. The CDR3 sequence is 14 residues long. Germline V gene sequence: CDR1 SGHAT, CDR2 FQNNGV. In DNA form, the CDR3 reads TGTGCCAGCAGCTTAGTCACGGGTGCCTACGAGCAGTACTTC. Its protein is CASSLVTGAYEQYF.

The V call is TRBV6-4, the J call TRBJ1-1, with 9 bases fitting TRBD1. After removal of 3 bases from V and 3 bases from J, the junction contained 5 bases not matched to a gene. This CDR3 is 15 amino acids long. From germline, CDR1 is MRHNA and CDR2 SNTAGT. The CDR3 is CASSETGGEDTEAFF. The DNA for the CDR3 is TGTGCCAGCAGTGAAACAGGGGGCGAGGACACTGAAGCTTTCTTT.

This chain connects TRBV7-3 to TRBJ1-6; D might be TRBD1 (5 bases). Per the germline V gene, CDR1 is SGHTA and CDR2 is FQGTGA. V was trimmed by 4 bases and J by 8 bases, leaving 12 bases between them. The CDR3 covers 14 residues. The CDR3 region is CASSWGGGDSPLHF. The CDR3 nucleotides are TGTGCCAGCAGCTGGGGCGGCGGGGATTCACCCCTCCACTTT.

The chain combines TRBV13 with TRBJ2-3, with 9 bases matching TRBD2. Germline V lookup: CDR1 PRHDT, CDR2 FYEKMQ (reference sequence). The CDR3 loop spans 18 amino acids. Trimming took 5 bases from V and 2 from J; bases not matched to a gene: 14. The CDR3 DNA reads as TGTGCCAGCAGCCCCCCCCTGTTATTAGCGGGGGACACAGATACGCAGTATTTT. It translates to CASSPPLLLAGDTDTQYF.

The rearrangement uses TRBV15 and TRBJ2-7, with D perhaps TRBD2 (5 bases). This CDR3 is 15 amino acids long. Trimming stripped 6 bases from V and 1 base from J, with 16 bases between. The germline CDR1 and CDR2 sequences are LNHNV and YYDKDF (reference sequence). CDR3 sequence (DNA): TGTGCCACCAGGTCGGACTCGGTAGCGTCCTACGAGCAGTACTTC. Amino acids: CATRSDSVASYEQYF.

This chain joins TRBV29-1 and TRBJ1-2, with 8 positions matching TRBD1. This CDR3 has 13 residues. The J segment lost 4 bases and the V segment lost 4 bases, leaving 5 bases of the junction unmatched. Germline CDR1 and CDR2: SQVTM and ANQGSEA. CDR3 amino acids: CSVGGQGFYGYTF. DNA of the CDR3: TGCAGCGTTGGAGGACAGGGTTTCTATGGCTACACCTTC. The variable domain in full, with the rest retrieved from reference TRBV29-1 and TRBJ1-2, is SAVISQKPSRDICQRGTSLTIQCQVDSQVTMMFWYRQQPGQSLTLIATANQGSEATYESGFVIDKFPISRPNLTFSTLTVSNMSPEDSSIYLCSVGGQGFYGYTFGSGTRLTVV.

DNA for the CDR3: TGTGCCAGCAAGGGGTACCAAGAGACCCAGTACTTC. This encodes CASKGYQETQYF. The chain carries TRBV6-1 and TRBJ2-5; tentative D call: TRBD1 (5 bases). The germline V gene has CDR1 MNHNS and CDR2 SASEGT. The CDR3 has 12 amino acids. The V end lost 7 bases, the J end lost 0 bases, and 6 bases lay between the germline ends.

The rearrangement links TRBV7-9 to TRBJ2-3; 9 positions match TRBD2. J was trimmed by 4 bases and V by 6 bases; bases with no gene match: 8. Per the germline V gene, CDR1 is SEHNR and CDR2 is FQNEAQ (reference sequence). CDR3 length: 15 residues. The DNA of the CDR3 is TGTGCCAGCAGTACTGCCGCGGGGGGGGCAGATACGCAGTATTTT. Its protein is CASSTAAGGADTQYF. Based on the CDR3 plus reference TRBV7-9 and TRBJ2-3, the full variable domain is DTGVSQNPRHKITKRGQNVTFRCDPISEHNRLYWYRQTLGQGPEFLTYFQNEAQLEKSRLLSDRFSAERPKGSFSTLEIQRTEQGDSAMYLCASSTAAGGADTQYFGPGTRLTVL.

This chain joins TRBV29-1 and TRBJ1-2, with no clear D. CDR1 is SQVTM and CDR2 is ANQGSEA in the germline V gene. The length of the CDR3 is 13 residues. Trimming stripped 4 bases from V and 5 bases from J, with 14 bases between. The DNA of the CDR3 is TGCAGCGTTGCTCAGACCCCAGGATATGGCTACACCTTC. Translation: CSVAQTPGYGYTF.

The chain combines TRBV15 with TRBJ1-6; TRBD1 matches at 8 bases. J lost 9 bases, V lost 0 bases, and 7 bases had no gene match. Germline values: CDR1 LNHNV, CDR2 YYDKDF (reference sequence). The CDR3 is 16 residues long. Written as DNA, the CDR3 is TGTGCCACCAGCAGAGATATGGAGACAGGGGTTTCACCCCTCCACTTT. It codes for CATSRDMETGVSPLHF.

The J gene is TRBJ1-5, the V gene TRBV6-1; a weak D match, TRBD1 (6 bases). This CDR3 has 14 residues. CDR1 MNHNS and CDR2 SASEGT come from the germline V gene. The ends were cut back, 3 bases at V and 5 bases at J, with 11 bases in the middle. CDR3 in amino acids: CASSEVGGDQPQHF. As DNA, the CDR3 is TGTGCCAGCAGTGAGGTAGGGGGGGATCAGCCCCAGCATTTT.

The V and J genes are TRBV4-2 and TRBJ1-3; no clear D. The CDR3 consists of 16 residues. V dropped 1 base and J dropped 1 base, with 11 bases sitting between them. Germline V gene data show CDR1 as LGHNA and CDR2 as YNFKEQ. The DNA of the CDR3 is TGTGCCAGCAGCCAAGCTGCGGCGGAGTCTGGAAACACCATATATTTT. Translation: CASSQAAAESGNTIYF.

In its sample, this clone was seen once. The rearrangement uses TRBV15 and TRBJ2-5; D is possibly TRBD1 (6 bases). The CDR3 covers 17 residues. Trimming stripped 3 bases from V and 1 base from J, with 18 bases between. CDR1 is LNHNV, CDR2 YYDKDF, per germline (reference sequence). CDR3 sequence: CATSSLGRGISQETQYF. The CDR3 coding sequence is TGTGCCACCAGCAGCTTGGGCAGGGGCATTTCCCAAGAGACCCAGTACTTC.

The chain carries TRBV9 and TRBJ2-1; D not certain. The length of the CDR3 is 15 residues. Trimming shortened V by 1 base and J by 5 bases, and 13 bases separated the two germline ends. Germline-derived CDR1 and CDR2 are SGDLS and YYNGEE. CDR3 bases: TGTGCCAGCAGCGTAAACTCTGCTTTACACAATGAGCAGTTCTTC. Translation gives CASSVNSALHNEQFF.

The rearrangement links TRBV21-1 to TRBJ1-1. TRBV21-1 is a pseudogene segment. The CDR3 covers 13 residues. This CDR3 reads CASSKTGRTEAFF. CDR3 nucleotides: TGTGCCAGCAGCAAAACTGGGAGGACTGAAGCTTTCTTT.

This sequence joins TRBV27 and TRBJ1-6; D might be TRBD1 (5 bases). Trimming left V 3 bases short and J 10 bases short, with 13 bases between. The CDR3 contains 14 residues. CDR1 and CDR2 (germline): MNHEY, SMNVEV (reference sequence). The DNA of the CDR3 is TGTGCCAGCAGTTTTTTTCCCCGGGGGTCACCCCTCCACTTT. Encoded protein: CASSFFPRGSPLHF.

This clone was detected only once. This sequence joins TRBV12-5 and TRBJ2-5, with unresolved D. This CDR3 contains 11 residues. Germline-derived CDR1 and CDR2 are LGHNT and FRNRAP. V was clipped by 4 bases and J by 5 bases, with 5 bases between them. The CDR3 loop reads CASGSSETQYF. The CDR3 region has the DNA TGTGCTAGTGGTTCCTCCGAGACCCAGTACTTC.

The chain is built from TRBV5-1 and TRBJ2-1, with D perhaps TRBD1 (6 bases). CDR1 is SGHRS and CDR2 is YFSETQ in the germline V gene. Trimming removed 6 bases from V and 2 bases from J, with 18 bases in between. This CDR3 has 16 amino acids. The CDR3 spells CASTLSPQGTYNEQFF. CDR3 sequence (DNA): TGCGCCAGCACCCTCAGTCCACAGGGCACCTACAATGAGCAGTTCTTC.

Only one count was recorded for this clone. The genes are TRBV28 and TRBJ2-7; D is undetermined. The V and J ends lost 1 base and 0 bases respectively, with 4 bases between them. The CDR3 sequence is 13 residues long. Germline values: CDR1 MDHEN, CDR2 SYDVKM. The CDR3 nucleotides are TGTGCCAGCAGTTTATCAAACTCCTACGAGCAGTACTTC. Encoded protein: CASSLSNSYEQYF.

In DNA, the CDR3 is TGTGCCAGCAGTGGAGGAAGCTCCTATAATTCACCCCTCCACTTT. It yields the protein CASSGGSSYNSPLHF. The chain has TRBV2 and TRBJ1-6; no reliable D call. CDR3 length equals 15 residues. Trimming cost V 4 bases and J 0 bases, with 7 bases left between them. The V gene's germline CDR1 is SNHLY and CDR2 FYNNEI.

This chain links TRBV13 with TRBJ1-1; D remains ambiguous. Trimming pared 3 bases from V and 3 bases from J, leaving 8 bases between. The CDR3 sequence is 13 residues long. Germline assignment: CDR1 PRHDT and CDR2 FYEKMQ (reference sequence). The CDR3 DNA follows: TGTGCCAGCAGCTTGGAGAGAGACACTGAAGCTTTCTTT. It yields the protein CASSLERDTEAFF.

The genes are TRBV2 and TRBJ1-1, with D tentatively TRBD1 (6 bases). In germline, CDR1 is SNHLY, CDR2 FYNNEI. The CDR3 is 15 amino acids. V lost 7 bases to trimming and J lost 0 bases, with 15 bases between them. The CDR3 reads CASNGQRGLNTEAFF. In nucleotides, the CDR3 is TGTGCCAGCAACGGTCAGAGGGGGTTGAACACTGAAGCTTTCTTT.

The gene calls are TRBV29-1 and TRBJ2-3; maybe TRBD1 (6 bases). Deletions cut 3 bases from V and 3 bases from J, with 13 bases between. The germline V gene encodes CDR1 SQVTM and CDR2 ANQGSEA. This CDR3 spans 14 amino acids. CDR3 sequence (DNA): TGCAGCGTTGAGGGGGTGCAGGGGACAGATACGCAGTATTTT. This translates into CSVEGVQGTDTQYF.